Listed below are T cell receptor beta chains from one sample, sequenced in a study of blood T cell repertoires in COVID-19. The protocol was immunoSEQ multiplex PCR, while the TCRdb copy is restricted to in-frame clones and leaves out a portion. This sample has more than 110,000 clones, with nearly 85% found just once. Specimen: peripheral blood. The origin of the receptors is a human donor in a cohort sampled during active COVID-19. Each CDR3 is given with its conserved first and last residue. The order of the fields is clone size, D gene, J gene, V gene, CDR3 protein, CDR3 DNA. D genes are given only for firm matches. Not all rows give a size; the values are once, few, many and, for expanded clones, a class.

clone size: .
D gene: TRBD1
J gene: TRBJ1-5
V gene: TRBV18
CDR3 protein: CASSLGQGNQPQHF
CDR3 DNA: TGTGCCAGCTCACTGGGACAGGGGAATCAGCCCCAGCATTTT

clone size: once
D gene: .
J gene: TRBJ1-2
V gene: TRBV5-4
CDR3 protein: CASSLQGYGYTF
CDR3 DNA: TGTGCCAGCAGCTTGCAGGGCTATGGCTACACCTTC

clone size: .
D gene: .
J gene: TRBJ1-3
V gene: TRBV7-3
CDR3 protein: CASPITGNTIYF
CDR3 DNA: TGTGCCAGCCCTATAACTGGAAACACCATATATTTT

clone size: .
D gene: TRBD1
J gene: TRBJ1-2
V gene: TRBV4-2
CDR3 protein: CASSQETGPYGYTF
CDR3 DNA: TGTGCCAGCAGCCAAGAGACAGGGCCCTATGGCTACACCTTC

clone size: .
D gene: TRBD2
J gene: TRBJ2-1
V gene: TRBV4-1
CDR3 protein: CASSLTPGLAPDNEQFF
CDR3 DNA: TGCGCCAGCAGCCTGACGCCGGGACTAGCGCCAGACAATGAGCAGTTCTTC

clone size: .
D gene: .
J gene: TRBJ2-1
V gene: TRBV5-4
CDR3 protein: CASSRNDPGYNEQFF
CDR3 DNA: TGTGCCAGCAGCCGGAACGACCCGGGTTACAATGAGCAGTTCTTC

clone size: once
D gene: .
J gene: TRBJ2-3
V gene: TRBV6-5
CDR3 protein: CASRSGWATDTQYF
CDR3 DNA: TGTGCCAGCAGGTCCGGTTGGGCCACAGATACGCAGTATTTT

clone size: .
D gene: .
J gene: TRBJ2-1
V gene: TRBV14
CDR3 protein: CASSQDAVAMTRFF
CDR3 DNA: TGTGCCAGCAGCCAAGATGCGGTAGCCATGACGAGGTTCTTC

clone size: .
D gene: TRBD1
J gene: TRBJ1-2
V gene: TRBV28
CDR3 protein: CASSVHRGLGYTF
CDR3 DNA: TGTGCCAGCAGCGTACACAGGGGGCTGGGCTACACCTTC

clone size: .
D gene: TRBD1
J gene: TRBJ1-4
V gene: TRBV11-3
CDR3 protein: CASSPSGGRGEKLFF
CDR3 DNA: TGTGCCAGCAGCCCTTCAGGGGGCCGGGGTGAAAAACTGTTTTTT

clone size: .
D gene: .
J gene: TRBJ2-5
V gene: TRBV19
CDR3 protein: CASSILRGGEETQYF
CDR3 DNA: TGTGCCAGTAGTATACTAAGAGGCGGGGAAGAGACCCAGTACTTC

clone size: once
D gene: .
J gene: TRBJ1-1
V gene: TRBV5-1
CDR3 protein: CASSLDPGRGDTEAFF
CDR3 DNA: TGCGCCAGCAGCTTGGATCCAGGTCGGGGGGACACTGAAGCTTTCTTT

clone size: .
D gene: .
J gene: TRBJ2-1
V gene: TRBV13
CDR3 protein: CASSFLSEAWNNEQFF
CDR3 DNA: TGTGCCAGCAGCTTCCTTAGCGAGGCCTGGAACAATGAGCAGTTCTTC

clone size: .
D gene: .
J gene: TRBJ1-4
V gene: TRBV19
CDR3 protein: CASRQRTNEKLFF
CDR3 DNA: TGTGCCAGCCGACAGAGAACAAATGAAAAACTGTTTTTT

clone size: .
D gene: .
J gene: TRBJ1-1
V gene: TRBV6-1
CDR3 protein: CASSESDTKAFF
CDR3 DNA: TGTGCCAGCAGTGAATCGGACACCAAAGCTTTCTTT

clone size: once
D gene: TRBD2
J gene: TRBJ2-5
V gene: TRBV2
CDR3 protein: CASSPIAGGGETQYF
CDR3 DNA: TGTGCCAGCAGTCCTATAGCGGGAGGAGGAGAGACCCAGTACTTC

clone size: .
D gene: TRBD1
J gene: TRBJ1-1
V gene: TRBV7-3
CDR3 protein: CASSLGQATEAFF
CDR3 DNA: TGTGCCAGCAGCCTGGGACAGGCCACTGAAGCTTTCTTT